This TCR beta chain comes out of a study of metastatic and nonmetastatic thyroid tumors. For the study at large: The study looked at repertoires side by side in blood and in tumor or nodule tissue from malignant and benign thyroid patients.

Comment on this clone: The antigen is not known.

No patient had received any treatment before thyroid surgery. As handled by the study authors: The study's classifier, a distant-metastasis tool for papillary thyroid cancer, was built using CDR3 differences across clinicopathological groups. With MiXCR, TCRdb called clones anew from the PCR reads. The authors' filters were not applied to this entry. The sample yields over 11,000 clones, around 22% seen once. The CDR3 has 16 residues. Losses at the gene ends were 2 bases for V and 16 bases for J; bases not matched to a gene: 20. Germline lookup yields CDR1 SGHTA and CDR2 FQGNSA. Overall study findings and caveats: As reported, TCR beta diversity in blood and tumor was significantly higher in malignant thyroid tumors than in benign nodules.

This receptor was taken from a female donor with papillary thyroid cancer or a benign thyroid nodule (not recorded which). Some clones in this sample may be carry-over from other donors' samples. The chain uses TRBV7-2 and TRBJ2-1; 7 bases agree with TRBD2. The sample consisted of blood. CDR3 sequence reads: CASSLSGREPYNDHFF. For the CDR3, the DNA is TGTGCCAGCAGCTTATCGGGGAGGGAGCCTTACAATGATCATTTCTTC.